This T cell receptor beta chain was sequenced for a study of cytomegalovirus exposure and HLA in healthy donors. General study findings and limits: By a later analysis, the bulk of CMV-associated TCR beta chains appeared HLA-restricted. A missense DCLRE1C variant was associated with V- and J-gene trimming of TCR beta chains in a later analysis, and an independent cohort replicated the association. Three chains linked to CMV were shown in vitro to be specific for CMV antigens.

Germline-derived CDR1 and CDR2 are SNHLY and FYNNEI. Losses at the gene ends were 4 bases for V and 3 bases for J; bases not matched to a gene: 12. This CDR3 spans 17 amino acids. PCR used 60 Vbeta primers and 13 Jbeta primers. Repertoires were generated with immunoSEQ multiplex PCR, while TCRdb's copy carries only in-frame clones and drops some. The sample holds roughly 190,000 clones, roughly 73% seen once. For this clone: Its antigen remains unknown.

This receptor was obtained from a woman aged 25 to 39 in good health and CMV-seropositive. The material sequenced was PBMCs. The V gene is TRBV2, the J gene TRBJ1-3; 7 nucleotides line up with TRBD1. Written as DNA, the CDR3 is TGTGCCAGCAGTGTGGCCAGGGGGTGGTTGTATGGAAACACCATATATTTT. Protein: CASSVARGWLYGNTIYF.